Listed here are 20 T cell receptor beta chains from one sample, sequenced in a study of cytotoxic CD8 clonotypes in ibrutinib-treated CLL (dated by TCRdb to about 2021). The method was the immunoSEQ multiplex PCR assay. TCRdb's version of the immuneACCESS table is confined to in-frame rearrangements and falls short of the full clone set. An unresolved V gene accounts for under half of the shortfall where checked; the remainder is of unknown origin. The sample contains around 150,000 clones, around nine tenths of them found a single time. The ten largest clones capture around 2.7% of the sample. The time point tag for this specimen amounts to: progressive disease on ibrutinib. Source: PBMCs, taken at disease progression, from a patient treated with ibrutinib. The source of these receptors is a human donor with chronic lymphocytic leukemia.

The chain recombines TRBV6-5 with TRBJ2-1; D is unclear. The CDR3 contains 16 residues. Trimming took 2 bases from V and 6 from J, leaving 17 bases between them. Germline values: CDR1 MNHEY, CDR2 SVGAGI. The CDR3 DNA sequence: TGTGCCAGCAGTTACGCGGTAGCACCGCGCCTCAATGAGCAGTTCTTC. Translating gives CASSYAVAPRLNEQFF.

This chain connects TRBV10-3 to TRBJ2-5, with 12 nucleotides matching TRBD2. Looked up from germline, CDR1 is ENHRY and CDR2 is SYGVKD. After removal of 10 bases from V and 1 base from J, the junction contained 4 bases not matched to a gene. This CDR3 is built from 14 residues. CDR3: CANRTSGTQETQYF. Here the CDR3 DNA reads TGTGCCAATAGGACTAGCGGGACCCAAGAGACCCAGTACTTC.

This CDR3 reads CASSAWGRLAGMPYEQYF. The CDR3 DNA follows: TGTGCCAGCAGCGCCTGGGGAAGACTAGCGGGAATGCCCTACGAGCAGTACTTC. This sequence joins TRBV9 and TRBJ2-7, with 11 bases that match TRBD2. In germline, CDR1 is SGDLS, CDR2 YYNGEE. The CDR3 is 18 residues long. V was pared by 3 bases and J by 2 bases, with 13 bases of the junction left unmatched.

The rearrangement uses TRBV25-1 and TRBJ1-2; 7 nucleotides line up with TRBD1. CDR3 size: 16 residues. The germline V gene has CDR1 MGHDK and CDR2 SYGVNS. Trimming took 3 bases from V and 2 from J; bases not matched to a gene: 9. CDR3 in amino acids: CASSDYYQGQNYGYTF. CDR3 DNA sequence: TGTGCCAGCAGTGATTATTATCAGGGACAGAACTATGGCTACACCTTC.

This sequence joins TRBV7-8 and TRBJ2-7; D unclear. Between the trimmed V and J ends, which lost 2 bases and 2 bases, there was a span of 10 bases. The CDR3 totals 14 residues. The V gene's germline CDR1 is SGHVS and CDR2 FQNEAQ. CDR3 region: CASSLLWSPYEQYF. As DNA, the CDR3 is TGTGCCAGCAGCTTATTGTGGAGCCCCTACGAGCAGTACTTC.

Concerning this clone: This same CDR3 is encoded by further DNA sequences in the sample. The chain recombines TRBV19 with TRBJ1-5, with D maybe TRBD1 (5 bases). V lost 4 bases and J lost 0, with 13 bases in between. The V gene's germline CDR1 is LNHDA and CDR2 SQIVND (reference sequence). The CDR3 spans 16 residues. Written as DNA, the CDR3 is TGTGCCAGTAGTACCCCGGGGGAATATAGCAATCAGCCCCAGCATTTT. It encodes CASSTPGEYSNQPQHF.

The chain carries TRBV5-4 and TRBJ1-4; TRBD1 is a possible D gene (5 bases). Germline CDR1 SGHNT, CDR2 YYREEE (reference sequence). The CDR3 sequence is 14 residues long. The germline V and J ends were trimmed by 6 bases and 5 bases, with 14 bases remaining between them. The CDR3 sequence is CASTKAGSNEKLFF. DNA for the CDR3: TGTGCCAGCACGAAAGCAGGGTCAAATGAAAAACTGTTTTTT.

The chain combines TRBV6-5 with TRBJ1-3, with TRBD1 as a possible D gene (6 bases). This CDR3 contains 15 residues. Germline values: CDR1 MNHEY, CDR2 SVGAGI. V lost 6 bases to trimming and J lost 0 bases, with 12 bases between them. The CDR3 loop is CASSHQGSSGNTIYF. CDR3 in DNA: TGTGCCAGCAGCCATCAGGGGAGCTCTGGAAACACCATATATTTT.

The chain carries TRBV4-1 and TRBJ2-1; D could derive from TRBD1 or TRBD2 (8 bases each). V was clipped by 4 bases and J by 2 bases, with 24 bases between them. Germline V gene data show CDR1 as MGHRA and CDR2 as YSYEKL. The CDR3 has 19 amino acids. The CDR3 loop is CASSLTTGAAGGAYNEQFF. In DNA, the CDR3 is TGCGCCAGCAGCCTTACGACAGGGGCTGCGGGAGGTGCCTACAATGAGCAGTTCTTC.

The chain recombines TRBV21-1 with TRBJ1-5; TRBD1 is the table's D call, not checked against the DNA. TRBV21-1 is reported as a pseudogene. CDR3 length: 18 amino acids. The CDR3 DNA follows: TGTGCCAGCAGCAAAGTGAGGACAGGGCGTTATAGCAATCAGCCCCAGCATTTT. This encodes CASSKVRTGRYSNQPQHF.

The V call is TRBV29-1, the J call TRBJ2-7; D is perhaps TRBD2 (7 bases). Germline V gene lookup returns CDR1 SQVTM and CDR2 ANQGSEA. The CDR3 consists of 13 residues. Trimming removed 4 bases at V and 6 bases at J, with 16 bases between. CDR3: CSVVYGGQGEQYF. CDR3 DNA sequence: TGCAGCGTTGTGTACGGGGGGCAGGGCGAGCAGTACTTC.

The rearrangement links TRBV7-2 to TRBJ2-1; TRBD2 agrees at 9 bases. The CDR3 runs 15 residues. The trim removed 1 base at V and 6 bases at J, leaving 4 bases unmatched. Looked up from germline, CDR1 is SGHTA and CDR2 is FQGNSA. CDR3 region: CASSLDGTSFNEQFF. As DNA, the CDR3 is TGTGCCAGCAGCTTAGATGGGACTAGCTTCAATGAGCAGTTCTTC.

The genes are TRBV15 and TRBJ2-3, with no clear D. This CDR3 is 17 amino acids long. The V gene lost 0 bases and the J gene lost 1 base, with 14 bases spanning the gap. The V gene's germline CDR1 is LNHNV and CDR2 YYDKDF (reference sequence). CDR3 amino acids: CATSREVWSGGTDTQYF. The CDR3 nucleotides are TGTGCCACCAGCAGAGAGGTCTGGAGTGGCGGCACAGATACGCAGTATTTT.

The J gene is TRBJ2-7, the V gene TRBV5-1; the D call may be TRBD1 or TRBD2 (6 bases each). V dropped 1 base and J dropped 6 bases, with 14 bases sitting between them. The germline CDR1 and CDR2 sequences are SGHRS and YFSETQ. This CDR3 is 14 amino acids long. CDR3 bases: TGCGCCAGCAGCTTGACGACGGGGGCGGGCGAGCAGTACTTC. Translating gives CASSLTTGAGEQYF.

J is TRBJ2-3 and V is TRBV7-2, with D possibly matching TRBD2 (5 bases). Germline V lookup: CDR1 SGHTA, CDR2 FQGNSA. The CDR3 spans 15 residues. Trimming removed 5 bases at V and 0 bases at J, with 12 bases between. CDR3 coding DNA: TGTGCCAGCAGCCATAGCGTGGGGAGCACAGATACGCAGTATTTT. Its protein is CASSHSVGSTDTQYF.

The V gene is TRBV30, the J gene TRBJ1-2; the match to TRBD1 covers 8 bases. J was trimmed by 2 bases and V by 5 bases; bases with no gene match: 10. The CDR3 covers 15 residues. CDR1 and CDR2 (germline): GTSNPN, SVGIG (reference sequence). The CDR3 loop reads CAWGRDRFKNYGYTF. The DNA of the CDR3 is TGTGCCTGGGGACGGGACAGGTTTAAAAACTATGGCTACACCTTC.

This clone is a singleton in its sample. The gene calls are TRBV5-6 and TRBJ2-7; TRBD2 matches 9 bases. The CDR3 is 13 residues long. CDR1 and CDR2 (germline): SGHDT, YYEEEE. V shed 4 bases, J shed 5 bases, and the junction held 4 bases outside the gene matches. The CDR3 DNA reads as TGTGCCAGCAGCCACGGCGGGGGGGACGAGCAGTACTTC. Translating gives CASSHGGGDEQYF.

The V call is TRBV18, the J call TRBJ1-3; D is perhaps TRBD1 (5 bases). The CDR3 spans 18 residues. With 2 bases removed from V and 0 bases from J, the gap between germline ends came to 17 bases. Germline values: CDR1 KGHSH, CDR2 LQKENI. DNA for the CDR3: TGTGCCAGCTCACCAACTCCGGGACGCCTTTACTCTGGAAACACCATATATTTT. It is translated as CASSPTPGRLYSGNTIYF. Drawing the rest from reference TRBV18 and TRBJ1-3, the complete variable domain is NAGVMQNPRHLVRRRGQEARLRCSPMKGHSHVYWYRQLPEEGLKFMVYLQKENIIDESGMPKERFSAEFPKEGPSILRIQQVVRGDSAAYFCASSPTPGRLYSGNTIYFGEGSWLTVV.

The CDR3 reads CASSFNRDYEQYF. For the CDR3, the DNA is TGTGCCAGCAGCTTTAACCGGGACTACGAGCAGTACTTC. The chain couples TRBV7-2 to TRBJ2-7; TRBD2 is a possible D gene (5 bases). The CDR3 is made up of 13 amino acids. Germline-derived CDR1 and CDR2 are SGHTA and FQGNSA. The V end was cut by 3 bases, the J end by 3 bases, with 9 bases between.

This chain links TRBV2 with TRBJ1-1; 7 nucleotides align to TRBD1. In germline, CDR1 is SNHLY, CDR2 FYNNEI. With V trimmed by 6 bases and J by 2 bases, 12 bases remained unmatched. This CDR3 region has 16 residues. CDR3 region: CASRERTGASNTEAFF. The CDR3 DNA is TGTGCCAGCAGAGAACGGACAGGCGCATCTAACACTGAAGCTTTCTTT. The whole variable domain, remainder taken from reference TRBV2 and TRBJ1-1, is EPEVTQTPSHQVTQMGQEVILRCVPISNHLYFYWYRQILGQKVEFLVSFYNNEISEKSEIFDDQFSVERPDGSNFTLKIRSTKLEDSAMYFCASRERTGASNTEAFFGQGTRLTVV.